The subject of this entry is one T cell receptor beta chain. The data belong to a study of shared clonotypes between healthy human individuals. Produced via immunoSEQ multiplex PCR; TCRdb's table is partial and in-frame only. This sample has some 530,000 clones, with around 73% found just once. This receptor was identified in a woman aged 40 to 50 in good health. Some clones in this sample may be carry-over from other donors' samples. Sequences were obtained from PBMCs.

This chain's CDR3 is CASSSPEKQYF. The CDR3 nucleotides are TGTGCCAGCAGTTCCCCCGAGAAGCAGTACTTC. The V call is TRBV28, the J call TRBJ2-7; no clear D gene. Germline assignment: CDR1 MDHEN and CDR2 SYDVKM. V was clipped by 4 bases and J by 8 bases, with 9 bases between them. The length of the CDR3 is 11 residues.